Shown below are 21 T cell receptor beta chains from a single sample sequenced in a study of T cell responses to AZD1222 COVID-19 vaccine. Profiling relied on immunoSEQ multiplex PCR, and the TCRdb table lists in-frame clones only, not all of them. Of fewer than 110,000 clones in the sample, 86% are singletons; the top ten hold about 1.4%. The sequences come from peripheral blood, collected on day 0 of AZD1222 vaccination. The receptors derive from an adult in good health.

This clone was seen a few times. The CDR3 bases are TGCGCCAGCAGCTTGTTAGGGGCCTCTAACTATGGCTACACCTTC. Its translation: CASSLLGASNYGYTF. This chain connects TRBV5-1 to TRBJ1-2; a possible D gene is TRBD1 (5 bases). Germline assignment: CDR1 SGHRS and CDR2 YFSETQ. Trimming cost V 1 base and J 0 bases, with 10 bases left between them. This CDR3 contains 15 residues.

The chain is built from TRBV5-1 and TRBJ2-7, with TRBD1 matching 8 bases. V dropped 4 bases and J dropped 2; count of bases not matched to a gene: 5. The length of the CDR3 is 14 residues. Germline CDR1 reads SGHRS; CDR2 reads YFSETQ. The DNA of the CDR3 is TGCGCCAGCAGCCCGACAGGGGTAACCTACGAGCAGTACTTC. Amino acids: CASSPTGVTYEQYF.

This clone was seen a single time. This CDR3 is CAWSLAGGRAFF. CDR3 nucleotides: TGTGCCTGGAGCCTGGCAGGGGGCCGAGCTTTCTTT. The chain is built from TRBV30 and TRBJ1-1; 8 nucleotides line up with TRBD1. The germline V gene has CDR1 GTSNPN and CDR2 SVGIG (reference sequence). The CDR3 consists of 12 residues. J gave up 10 bases and V 3 bases, and 7 bases lay outside the gene matches.

J is TRBJ2-6 and V is TRBV6-4; D not resolved. This CDR3 is built from 14 residues. Germline-derived CDR1 and CDR2 are MRHNA and SNTAGT. V dropped 4 bases and J dropped 0 bases, with 4 bases sitting between them. CDR3 coding DNA: TGTGCCAGCAGTGGGGACTCTGGGGCCAACGTCCTGACTTTC. It codes for CASSGDSGANVLTF.

The gene calls are TRBV28 and TRBJ2-1, with 14 bases that match TRBD2. This CDR3 comprises 17 residues. V trimming: 5 bases; J trimming: 5 bases; junction bases outside the gene matches: 8. The V gene's germline CDR1 is MDHEN and CDR2 SYDVKM. CDR3 residues: CASSQGLAGAGNNEQFF. CDR3 DNA: TGTGCCAGCAGTCAGGGACTAGCGGGAGCAGGGAACAATGAGCAGTTCTTC. Drawing the rest from reference TRBV28 and TRBJ2-1, the complete variable domain is DVKVTQSSRYLVKRTGEKVFLECVQDMDHENMFWYRQDPGLGLRLIYFSYDVKMKEKGDIPEGYSVSREKKERFSLILESASTNQTSMYLCASSQGLAGAGNNEQFFGPGTRLTVL.

The chain links TRBV5-1 to TRBJ2-1, with D tentatively TRBD1 or TRBD2 (5 bases each). The CDR3 is 16 residues long. From germline, CDR1 is SGHRS and CDR2 YFSETQ. Trimming cost V 1 base and J 4 bases, with 15 bases left between them. The CDR3 is CASSLPRGNQYNEQFF. In DNA, the CDR3 is TGCGCCAGCAGCTTGCCGAGGGGAAATCAGTACAATGAGCAGTTCTTC.

The genes are TRBV29-1 and TRBJ1-2; D possibly corresponds to TRBD1 (6 bases). Germline-derived CDR1 and CDR2 are SQVTM and ANQGSEA. Trimming removed 8 bases at V and 8 bases at J, with 21 bases between. CDR3 length equals 13 residues. The CDR3 nucleotides are TGCAGCTCCTCCCACGGAAGGGGGGGCGGCTACACCTTC. This codes for CSSSHGRGGGYTF.

This rearrangement joins TRBV3-1 (or the pseudogene TRBV3-2) to TRBJ2-7; TRBD2 agrees at 10 bases. Per the germline V gene, CDR1 is LGHDT and CDR2 is YNNKEL (reference sequence). The CDR3 sequence is 14 residues long. Trimming removed 1 base from V and 6 bases from J; junction bases left unmatched: 3. CDR3 nucleotide sequence: TGTGCCAGCAGCCAAGCTGGGACTAGCGTCGAGCAGTACTTC. The encoded protein is CASSQAGTSVEQYF.

This rearrangement joins TRBV19 to TRBJ2-1; 11 positions agree with TRBD1. Germline assignment: CDR1 LNHDA and CDR2 SQIVND (reference sequence). The CDR3 has 14 residues. After removal of 5 bases from V and 10 bases from J, the junction contained 7 bases not matched to a gene. The CDR3, as DNA: TGTGCCAGTAGTGAGGGGACAGGGGGGTCGGAGCAGTTCTTC. Its protein is CASSEGTGGSEQFF.

CDR3 loop: CASTFTGQGGTEAFF. In nucleotides, the CDR3 is TGCGCCAGCACTTTTACGGGACAGGGGGGGACTGAAGCTTTCTTT. The chain couples TRBV5-1 to TRBJ1-1; TRBD1 matches at 11 bases. The CDR3 extends over 15 amino acids. Losses at the gene ends were 6 bases for V and 5 bases for J; bases not matched to a gene: 9. CDR1 and CDR2 from the germline V gene are SGHRS and YFSETQ.

The chain couples TRBV24-1 to TRBJ1-5; 8 nucleotides match TRBD1. The CDR3 is 16 amino acids. Germline V gene data show CDR1 as KGHDR and CDR2 as SFDVKD. The V gene end was trimmed by 4 bases and the J gene end by 3 bases; junction bases not matched to a gene: 7. The CDR3 loop is CATSDTDRGYNQPQHF. The CDR3 coding sequence is TGTGCCACCAGTGACACTGACAGGGGCTACAATCAGCCCCAGCATTTT.

The J gene is TRBJ2-5, the V gene TRBV7-2; 9 nucleotides agree with TRBD2. With V trimmed by 1 base and J by 5 bases, 8 bases remained unmatched. Germline V gene lookup returns CDR1 SGHTA and CDR2 FQGNSA. The CDR3 extends over 16 amino acids. CDR3 DNA: TGTGCCAGCAGCTTAGTGTCTAGCGGGATGGGGGAGACCCAGTACTTC. Amino acid sequence: CASSLVSSGMGETQYF.

J is TRBJ2-2 and V is TRBV4-1; D not certain. The length of the CDR3 is 16 residues. Germline loops: CDR1 MGHRA, CDR2 YSYEKL. V was trimmed by 1 base and J by 1 base, leaving 10 bases between them. The CDR3 DNA sequence: TGCGCCAGCAGCCAAGCGTGGTTAGGGAACACCGGGGAGCTGTTTTTT. Its protein product is CASSQAWLGNTGELFF.

The rearrangement links TRBV21-1 to TRBJ1-4; no check of the table's D call, TRBD1, against the DNA was made. TRBV21-1 is a pseudogene segment. CDR3 length equals 15 residues. The CDR3 DNA is TGTGCCAGCAGCAAAGAAGGGAAAACAGGGGAAAAACTGTTTTTT. It encodes CASSKEGKTGEKLFF.

The chain uses TRBV5-1 and TRBJ1-2; D perhaps matches TRBD1 (6 bases). V gave up 0 bases and J gave up 6 bases, with 12 bases separating them. The CDR3 has 14 residues. Germline CDR1 is SGHRS and CDR2 is YFSETQ. The CDR3 loop reads CASSLEGGRDGYTF. In DNA form, the CDR3 reads TGCGCCAGCAGCTTGGAGGGGGGGCGCGATGGCTACACCTTC.

The gene calls are TRBV28 and TRBJ1-2; D call uncertain. There are 14 residues in the CDR3. Trimming took 5 bases from V and 7 from J, leaving 17 bases between them. From germline, CDR1 is MDHEN and CDR2 SYDVKM. The DNA of the CDR3 is TGTGCCAGCAGTAGAAGTGACGGGGTCGGTGGCTACACCTTC. Translated: CASSRSDGVGGYTF.

This rearrangement joins TRBV5-8 to TRBJ2-1; 10 bases agree with TRBD2. This CDR3 contains 15 residues. Germline-derived CDR1 and CDR2 are SGHTS and YDEGEE. Trimming took 0 bases from V and 8 from J; bases not matched to a gene: 5. The CDR3 is CASSLAWLAGDEQFF. For the CDR3, the DNA is TGTGCCAGCAGCTTGGCCTGGCTAGCGGGAGATGAGCAGTTCTTC.

The chain is built from TRBV4-1 and TRBJ2-1; the match to TRBD2 covers 12 bases. The CDR3 has 16 amino acids. With 4 bases clipped from V and 4 bases from J, the junction kept 5 bases outside the gene matches. The V gene's germline CDR1 is MGHRA and CDR2 YSYEKL. The DNA of the CDR3 is TGCGCCAGCAGCCCCTCGACTAGCGGGGGTTACAATGAGCAGTTCTTC. Residues: CASSPSTSGGYNEQFF.

V usage is TRBV7-2 and J usage is TRBJ1-5, with TRBD1 matching 8 bases. Per the germline V gene, CDR1 is SGHTA and CDR2 is FQGNSA. Trimming took 4 bases from V and 2 from J; bases not matched to a gene: 4. CDR3 length equals 15 residues. Written as DNA, the CDR3 is TGTGCCAGCAGCTGGGGACAGGTTGGCAATCAGCCCCAGCATTTT. This codes for CASSWGQVGNQPQHF.

CDR3 DNA: TGTGCCAGCAGCTTAGGTCTGAGGCAGCCCCAGCATTTT. This translates into CASSLGLRQPQHF. The V gene is TRBV11-2, the J gene TRBJ1-5; D uncertain. The V end lost 1 base, the J end lost 7 bases, and 8 bases lay between the germline ends. The CDR3 spans 13 residues. The germline V gene has CDR1 SGHAT and CDR2 FQNNGV.

The chain is built from TRBV2 and TRBJ2-6; D not resolved. The CDR3 is 16 amino acids. Germline values: CDR1 SNHLY, CDR2 FYNNEI. V was pared by 6 bases and J by 0 bases, with 12 bases between. The CDR3 is CASSLVGFSGANVLTF. The CDR3 DNA sequence: TGTGCCAGCAGCCTAGTGGGGTTCTCTGGGGCCAACGTCCTGACTTTC. Complete variable domain (other parts from reference TRBV2 and TRBJ2-6): EPEVTQTPSHQVTQMGQEVILRCVPISNHLYFYWYRQILGQKVEFLVSFYNNEISEKSEIFDDQFSVERPDGSNFTLKIRSTKLEDSAMYFCASSLVGFSGANVLTFGAGSRLTVL.